This note documents a single T cell receptor (beta chain) sequence. The antigen remains undetermined. It was with a sample-barcoded 5' primer and a J-beta primer mix that a second PCR of about 7 to 12 cycles was run. Researchers report that a template-switch adaptor with 12 random nucleotides tagged each cDNA molecule. TCRdb processed the 5' RACE reads anew with MiXCR; each CDR3 protein has one entry. The table lists roughly 1,500,000 distinct CDR3 sequences, roughly 32% of them singletons, with approximately 10% in the top ten. The sample comes from a study of blood T cells in healthy people across ages. Study-wide points: PBMCs went unsorted, and a conclusive naive versus antigen-experienced comparison was therefore prevented.

CDR3 length: 15 residues. Germline V gene sequence: CDR1 DFQATT, CDR2 SNEGSKA (reference sequence). The sample comprised blood. The chain uses TRBV20-1 and TRBJ2-7; 13 bases fit TRBD2. The J call is doubtful: the DNA matches TRBJ2-5 better. The sequence was obtained from a woman aged 30 to 39 in good health. The DNA for the CDR3 is TGCAGTGCCCCCGACCAGGGACTAGCGGGGGAGACCCAGTACTTC. Translated: CSAPDQGLAGETQYF.